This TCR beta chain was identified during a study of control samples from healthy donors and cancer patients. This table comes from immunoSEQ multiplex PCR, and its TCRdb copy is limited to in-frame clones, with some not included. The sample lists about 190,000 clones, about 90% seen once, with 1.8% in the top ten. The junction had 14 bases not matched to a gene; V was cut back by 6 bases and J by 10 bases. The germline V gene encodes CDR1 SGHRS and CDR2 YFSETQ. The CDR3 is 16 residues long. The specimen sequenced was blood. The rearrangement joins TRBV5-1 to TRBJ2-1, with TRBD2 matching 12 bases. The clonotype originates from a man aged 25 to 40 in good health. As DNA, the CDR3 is TGCGCCAGCACTCTTGGGCCTAGCGGGGGGGCCGGGGAGCAGTTCTTC. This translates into CASTLGPSGGAGEQFF.